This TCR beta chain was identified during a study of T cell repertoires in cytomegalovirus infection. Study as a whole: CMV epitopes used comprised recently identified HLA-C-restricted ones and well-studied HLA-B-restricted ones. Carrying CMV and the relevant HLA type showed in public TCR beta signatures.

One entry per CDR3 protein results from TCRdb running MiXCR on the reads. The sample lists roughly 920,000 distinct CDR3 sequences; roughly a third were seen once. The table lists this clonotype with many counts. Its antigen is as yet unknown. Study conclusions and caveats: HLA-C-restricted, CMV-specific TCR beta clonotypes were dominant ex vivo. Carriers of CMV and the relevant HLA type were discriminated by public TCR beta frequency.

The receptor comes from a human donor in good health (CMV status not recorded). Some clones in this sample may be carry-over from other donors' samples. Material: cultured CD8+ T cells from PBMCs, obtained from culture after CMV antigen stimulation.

This CDR3 is CASSSEGGLNSPLHF. CDR3 in DNA: TGTGCCAGCAGCTCCGAGGGGGGCCTTAATTCACCCCTCCACTTT. This sequence joins TRBV7-6 and TRBJ1-6, with D possibly TRBD1 on 6 matching bases. Trimming left V 4 bases short and J 6 bases short, with 13 bases between. The CDR3 length is 15 residues. CDR1 and CDR2 from the germline V gene are SGHVS and FNYEAQ.